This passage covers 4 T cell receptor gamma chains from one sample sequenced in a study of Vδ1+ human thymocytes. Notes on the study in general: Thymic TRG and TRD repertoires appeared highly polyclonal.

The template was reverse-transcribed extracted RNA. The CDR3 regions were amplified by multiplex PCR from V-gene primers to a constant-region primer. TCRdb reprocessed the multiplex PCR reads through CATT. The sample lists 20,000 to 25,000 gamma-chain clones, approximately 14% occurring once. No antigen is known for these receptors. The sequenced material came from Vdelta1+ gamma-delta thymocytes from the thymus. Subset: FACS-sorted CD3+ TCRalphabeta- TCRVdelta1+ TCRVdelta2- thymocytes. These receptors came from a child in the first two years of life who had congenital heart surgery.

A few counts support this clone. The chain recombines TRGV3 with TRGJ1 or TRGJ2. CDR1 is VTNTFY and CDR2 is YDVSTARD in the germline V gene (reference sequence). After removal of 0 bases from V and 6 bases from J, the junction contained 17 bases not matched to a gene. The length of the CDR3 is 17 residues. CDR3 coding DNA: TGTGCCACCTGGGACAGGCCTATTCTGGAATTTTCTTATAAGAAACTCTTT. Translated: CATWDRPILEFSYKKLF.

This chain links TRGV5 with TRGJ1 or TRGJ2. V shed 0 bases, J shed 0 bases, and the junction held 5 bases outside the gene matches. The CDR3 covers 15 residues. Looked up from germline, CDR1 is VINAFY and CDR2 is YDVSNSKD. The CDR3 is CATWDRPMNYYKKLF. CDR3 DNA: TGTGCCACCTGGGACAGGCCCATGAATTATTATAAGAAACTCTTT.

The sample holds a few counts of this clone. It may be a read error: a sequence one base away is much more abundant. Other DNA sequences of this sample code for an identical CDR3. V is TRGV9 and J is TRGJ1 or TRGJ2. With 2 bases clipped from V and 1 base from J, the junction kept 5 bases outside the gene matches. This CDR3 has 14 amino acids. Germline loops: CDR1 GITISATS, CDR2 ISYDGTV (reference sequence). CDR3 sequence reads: CALWEAPNYYKKLF. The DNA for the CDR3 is TGTGCCTTGTGGGAGGCCCCTAATTATTATAAGAAACTCTTT.

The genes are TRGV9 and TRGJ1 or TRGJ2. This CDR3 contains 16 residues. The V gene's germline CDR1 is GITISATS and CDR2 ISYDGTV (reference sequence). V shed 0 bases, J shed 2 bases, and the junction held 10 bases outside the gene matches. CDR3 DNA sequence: TGTGCCTTGTGGGAGGTGCAGGGTGGGTATTATTATAAGAAACTCTTT. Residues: CALWEVQGGYYYKKLF.